The count of the clone carrying this TCR beta chain is one. The data belong to a study of blood T cell repertoires in COVID-19. The wider study: Nucleic acid was either cDNA or gDNA, and it came from T cells, B-cell-depleted T cells, or PBMCs.

Looked up from germline, CDR1 is SGHRS and CDR2 is YFSETQ. The germline V and J ends were trimmed by 2 bases and 6 bases, with 14 bases remaining between them. CDR3 length: 14 amino acids. Source study methods: How many nucleated cells were present was estimated from reference gene primer amplification. Sequenced by immunoSEQ multiplex PCR; TCRdb stores in-frame clones only, minus some. That table gives V, J and clone size, and the DNA gave D and trimming. This sample has under 40,000 clones; about 88% occur once, and the top ten carry about 35%. The J gene is TRBJ1-1, the V gene TRBV5-1, with TRBD1 as a possible D gene (5 bases). The specimen sequenced was peripheral blood. This clonotype originated in a man between 65 and 85 years old with active COVID-19. The CDR3 nucleotides read TGCGCCAGCAGCTTCGGCAGGGCGCGCCCTGAAGCTTTCTTT. Translated, it gives CASSFGRARPEAFF.